One TCR beta chain is described in this entry. As yet, its antigen is unknown. This specimen belongs to a study of T cell responses to AZD1222 COVID-19 vaccine. General study results and limits: Among spike-specific TCRs, nearly half reportedly target unmutated variant regions. Among the donors, most were white British and more were female, and clonal diversity was possibly underestimated. Spike was spanned by vaccine-associated CD4 TCRs, with dominance at 160-218 and 743-854.

The length of the CDR3 is 14 residues. Germline V gene lookup returns CDR1 MNHEY and CDR2 SVGAGI. V lost 3 bases and J lost 10, with 16 bases in between. TCRdb's table, derived via immunoSEQ multiplex PCR, lists solely in-frame clones and lacks some. This table holds about 89,000 clones, under 95% found once. This sequence originates from an adult in good health. This material consisted of peripheral blood, taken on day 0 of MenACWY control vaccination. This chain links TRBV6-5 with TRBJ1-5; no definite D call. CDR3 sequence: CASSYEIEGQPQHF. Here the CDR3 DNA reads TGTGCCAGCAGTTATGAGATTGAGGGTCAACCCCAGCATTTT.